This T cell receptor (beta chain) was sequenced in a study of shared clonotypes between healthy human individuals. With respect to this clone: The antigen is unknown.

Per germline, CDR1 LGHNA and CDR2 YNFKEQ. V was pared by 0 bases and J by 7 bases, with 5 bases of the junction left unmatched. The CDR3 consists of 15 residues. General study findings and limits: Collection of samples was limited to blood; tissue repertoires likely differ. Non-shared clonotypes had lower generation probabilities than those shared by all four donors.

The data were produced by immunoSEQ multiplex PCR, yet TCRdb's version contains in-frame clones alone and is incomplete. This sample has around 600,000 clones; 90% to 95% occur once, and the top ten carry around 0.11%. Naive CD8 cells were CD45RO-negative, positively selected for CCR7, excluding terminally differentiated effector memory CD45RA+ cells. Sequences were obtained from naive CD8+ T cells sorted from blood. The source of this sequence is a woman in her thirties in good health. The chain is built from TRBV4-2 and TRBJ1-5, with TRBD1 matching 8 bases. CDR3 nucleotide sequence: TGTGCCAGCAGCCAAGAGGCGCAGGGGGCACAGCCCCAGCATTTT. Its protein product is CASSQEAQGAQPQHF.